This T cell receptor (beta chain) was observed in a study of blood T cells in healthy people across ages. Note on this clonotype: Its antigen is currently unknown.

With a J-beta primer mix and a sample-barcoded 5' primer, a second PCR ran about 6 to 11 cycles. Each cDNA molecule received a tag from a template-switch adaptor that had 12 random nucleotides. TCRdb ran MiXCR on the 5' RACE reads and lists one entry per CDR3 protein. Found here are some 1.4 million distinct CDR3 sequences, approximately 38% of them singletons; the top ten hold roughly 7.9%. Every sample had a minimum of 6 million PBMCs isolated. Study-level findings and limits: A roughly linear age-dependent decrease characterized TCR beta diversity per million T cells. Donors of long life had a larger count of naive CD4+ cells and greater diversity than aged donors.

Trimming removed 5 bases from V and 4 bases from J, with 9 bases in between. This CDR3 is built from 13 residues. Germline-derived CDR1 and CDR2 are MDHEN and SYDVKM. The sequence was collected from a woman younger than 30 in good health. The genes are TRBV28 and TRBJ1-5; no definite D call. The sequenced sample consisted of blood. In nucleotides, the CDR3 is TGTGCCAGCAGTGGGCAGACAAATCAGCCCCAGCATTTT. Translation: CASSGQTNQPQHF.